The entry below gives a single TCR beta chain sequence along with its context. The target antigen is unknown. This sample is drawn from a study of radiotherapy plus CTLA-4 blockade in lung cancer. Sequencing was performed with immunoSEQ multiplex PCR; in TCRdb, only in-frame clones are kept and a portion is missing. The table has around 59,000 clones, around four fifths seen once. The study's findings and limits: It was early blood T cell clone dynamics, with interferon-beta, that reportedly best predicted response.

The receptor was derived from a human donor with non-small cell lung cancer who had a partial response to radiotherapy plus ipilimumab. The sequencing here drew on peripheral blood, taken from a patient treated with radiotherapy plus ipilimumab.

As DNA, the CDR3 is TGTGCCAGCAGTTTCGGCAGGGCAGTTAGCAATCAGCCCCAGCATTTT. Translated, it gives CASSFGRAVSNQPQHF. The V call is TRBV28, the J call TRBJ1-5, with D possibly being TRBD1 (5 bases). Per germline, CDR1 MDHEN and CDR2 SYDVKM. This CDR3 spans 16 amino acids. V gave up 3 bases and J gave up 0 bases, with 12 bases separating them.